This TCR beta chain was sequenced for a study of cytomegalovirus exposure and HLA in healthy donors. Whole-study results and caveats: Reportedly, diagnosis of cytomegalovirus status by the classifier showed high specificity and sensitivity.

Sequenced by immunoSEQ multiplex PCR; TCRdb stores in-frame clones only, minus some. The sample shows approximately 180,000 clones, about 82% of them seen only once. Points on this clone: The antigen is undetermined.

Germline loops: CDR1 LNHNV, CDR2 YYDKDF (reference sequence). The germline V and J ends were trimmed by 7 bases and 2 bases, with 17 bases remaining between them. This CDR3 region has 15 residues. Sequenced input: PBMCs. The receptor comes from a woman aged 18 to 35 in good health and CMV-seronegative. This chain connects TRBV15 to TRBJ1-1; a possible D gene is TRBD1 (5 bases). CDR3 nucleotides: TGTGCCACCACACTTTACGGGGACTTTAACACTGAAGCTTTCTTT. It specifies CATTLYGDFNTEAFF.